A selection of T cell receptor beta chains follows, all from one sample in a study of T cells and Merkel cell carcinoma outcomes. Assay: immunoSEQ multiplex PCR; the TCRdb copy retains only in-frame clones and omits some. Of about 10,000 clones in the sample, around 84% were seen once. The sample taken for sequencing was tumor tissue from Merkel cell carcinoma. These receptor sequences come from a human donor with Merkel cell carcinoma. Each CDR3 is given with its conserved first and last residue. Fields, in order: V gene, CDR3 protein.

>TRBV7-8
CASSPPDRAGNSPLHF
>TRBV5-1
CASSSSQGQGEKLFF
>TRBV19
CASSRNRGFTEAFF
>TRBV7-9
CASSHSSGANVLTF
>TRBV11-2
CASSLAGGVNEQFF
>TRBV4-1
CASSQRGALAGTQYF
>TRBV4-1
CASSQPSGLTDTQYF
>TRBV10-2
CASSKRGQGQQTQYF
>TRBV29-1
CSVEGTRGGRGGTQYF
>TRBV11-2
CASSLARVVTYEQYF
>TRBV6-5
CASSPQSNGNSPLHF
>TRBV29-1
CSSFGGAETQYF
>TRBV5-4
CASSVDLLSTDTQYF
>TRBV28
CASSRTLGGNTEAFF
>TRBV4-1
CASSQGGQGSGYTF
>TRBV15
CATSRAGTDTQYF